This T cell receptor (beta chain) was profiled in a study of T cell responses to AZD1222 COVID-19 vaccine. Whole-study results and caveats: Spike-specific TCR breadth and depth both grew after two AZD1222 doses. Clonal diversity was possibly underestimated, and the donors were mostly white British, with more females. Reportedly, close to half of spike-specific TCRs are directed against unmutated variant regions.

The length of the CDR3 is 14 residues. Per the germline V gene, CDR1 is SGHTA and CDR2 is FQGNSA. The V end was cut by 5 bases, the J end by 4 bases, with 14 bases between. This clone occurred once. The antigen is undetermined. Measured with immunoSEQ multiplex PCR; TCRdb has only the in-frame clones, and not every one. In the table there are about 120,000 clones, 75% to 95% of which are singletons. This specimen consisted of peripheral blood, obtained 28 days after the second dose of the MenACWY control vaccine. This sequence joins TRBV7-2 and TRBJ1-1; no firm D call. This sequence was found in an adult who received the MenACWY meningococcal vaccine as a control. Written as DNA, the CDR3 is TGTGCCAGCAGCCGTTATATCACCCGCACTGAAGCTTTCTTT. Translating it yields CASSRYITRTEAFF.